What follows are 6 T cell receptor beta chains derived from one specimen sequenced in a study of cytomegalovirus exposure and HLA in healthy donors (dated by TCRdb to about 2017). Receptor amplification or capture employed the immunoSEQ multiplex PCR assay. A mixture of 60 forward primers for TCR Vbeta segments and 13 reverse primers for TCR Jbeta segments was used in the multiplex PCR. TCRdb's version of the immuneACCESS table is confined to in-frame rearrangements and falls short of the full clone set. An unresolved V gene accounts for under half of the shortfall where checked; the remainder is of unknown origin. This sample is represented by 100,000 to 150,000 clones; 65% to 90% of them were singletons. The top ten clonotypes cover 0.55% to 0.85% of the sample. Sequenced: PBMCs. The receptors originated from a man between 18 and 35 years old in good health and CMV-seronegative.

This clone was counted a few times. The genes are TRBV9 and TRBJ2-3, with D tentatively TRBD2 (5 bases). The CDR3 has 14 amino acids. Germline loops: CDR1 SGDLS, CDR2 YYNGEE. Trimming cost V 3 bases and J 5 bases, with 13 bases left between them. CDR3 residues: CASSAASFGDTQYF. The DNA of the CDR3 is TGTGCCAGCAGCGCCGCTAGCTTTGGAGATACGCAGTATTTT.

This clone was detected once. J is TRBJ2-3 and V is TRBV7-8; 10 nucleotides agree with TRBD1. With V trimmed by 3 bases and J by 0 bases, 0 bases remained unmatched. The CDR3 has 15 residues. The germline gives CDR1 SGHVS, CDR2 FQNEAQ. The CDR3 sequence: CASSLGQGSTDTQYF. The CDR3 DNA is TGTGCCAGCAGCTTGGGACAGGGGAGCACAGATACGCAGTATTTT.

V is TRBV10-3 and J is TRBJ2-2; 7 nucleotides match TRBD2. The CDR3 is 16 residues long. The V gene's germline CDR1 is ENHRY and CDR2 SYGVKD. J gave up 7 bases and V 0 bases, and 8 bases lay outside the gene matches. CDR3: CAISESFQRGNGELFF. The CDR3 bases are TGTGCCATCAGTGAGTCGTTCCAGCGGGGCAACGGGGAGCTGTTTTTT.

V is TRBV5-1 and J is TRBJ1-2; no clear D. The CDR3 length is 14 residues. The germline V gene encodes CDR1 SGHRS and CDR2 YFSETQ. V gave up 3 bases and J gave up 4 bases, with 13 bases separating them. The CDR3, as DNA: TGCGCCAGCAGCTCTCAGACCCTAGGCTATGGCTACACCTTC. Translation gives CASSSQTLGYGYTF.

This rearrangement joins TRBV7-9 to TRBJ2-7, with 8 bases identical to TRBD2. Germline lookup yields CDR1 SEHNR and CDR2 FQNEAQ (reference sequence). CDR3 length: 16 amino acids. V lost 1 base to trimming and J lost 0 bases; unmatched junction nucleotides: 5. CDR3 DNA: TGTGCCAGCAGCTTAGATAGCGGGGCTAGCTCCTACGAGCAGTACTTC. Translating it yields CASSLDSGASSYEQYF.

This clone was detected only once. The CDR3 is CASSMGRNNYGYTF. CDR3 DNA: TGTGCCAGCAGTATGGGCAGGAATAACTATGGCTACACCTTC. The chain carries TRBV2 and TRBJ1-2; D is uncertain. Trimming left V 5 bases short and J 1 base short, with 11 bases between. Germline CDR1 and CDR2: SNHLY and FYNNEI. This CDR3 has 14 amino acids.